This T cell receptor beta chain was recorded in a study of blood T cell repertoires in COVID-19. Study-level information: Sites in the United States, Italy and Spain provided acute and convalescent COVID-19 samples. T cells, B-cell-depleted T cells, or PBMCs supplied cDNA or gDNA.

V dropped 0 bases and J dropped 4 bases, with 7 bases sitting between them. The V gene's germline CDR1 is MNHEY and CDR2 SVGEGT. The CDR3 is made up of 14 amino acids. How the authors handled the data: Estimation of nucleated cell counts relied on the amplification of reference gene primers. This table comes from immunoSEQ multiplex PCR, and its TCRdb copy is limited to in-frame clones, with some not included. V, J and clone size are those of that table, while D and trimming were read from the DNA. Found here are fewer than 250,000 clones, almost 85% of them singletons; the top ten hold 4% to 4.5%. The receptor comes from a man in his forties or fifties with acute or convalescent COVID-19. The chain links TRBV6-2 or TRBV6-3 to TRBJ1-3, with D unclear. Material: peripheral blood. The CDR3 coding sequence is TGTGCCAGCAGTTACTCACCCACAGGAAACACCATATATTTT. Translation gives CASSYSPTGNTIYF.